The rows below give T cell receptor beta chains drawn from one sample of a study of cytomegalovirus exposure and HLA in healthy donors. The repertoire was sequenced with immunoSEQ multiplex PCR; TCRdb's copy has only in-frame clones and lacks some. The repertoire holds 150,000 to 200,000 clones, about 90% seen once, with about 9.3% in the top ten. Sequenced input: PBMCs. Receptors were obtained from a woman under 30 in good health and CMV-seropositive. The conserved cysteine and the conserved F or W are not part of the CDR3 here. The order of the fields is CDR3 protein, V gene.

cdr3_aa: ASGSLGLIQRAF
v_call: TRBV4-2

cdr3_aa: ASSPGQGGNEQF
v_call: TRBV4-2

cdr3_aa: ASSLTGTYNQPQH
v_call: TRBV7-2

cdr3_aa: ASRRGGQGGKTEAF
v_call: TRBV4-2

cdr3_aa: ASNGGQGYYGYT
v_call: TRBV9

cdr3_aa: AWSVQVGQYGYT
v_call: TRBV30

cdr3_aa: ASSFGGTGVYEQY
v_call: TRBV5-6

cdr3_aa: SALSDYGYT
v_call: TRBV20-1

cdr3_aa: SARTVGYT
v_call: TRBV20-1

cdr3_aa: ASSPGTTTNEKLF
v_call: TRBV5-1

cdr3_aa: ASSPGLLAGGYNEQY
v_call: TRBV5-6

cdr3_aa: ASRRGLGETQY
v_call: TRBV10-2

cdr3_aa: ASSVGTGKDTQY
v_call: TRBV9

cdr3_aa: ASSSRQGAGEKLF
v_call: TRBV7-7

cdr3_aa: ASSSGLAESYNEQF
v_call: TRBV2

cdr3_aa: ASSIQGQSYEQY
v_call: TRBV19

cdr3_aa: ASSYGGAYQETQY
v_call: TRBV6-6

cdr3_aa: AWDLTGNTGELF
v_call: TRBV30

cdr3_aa: ASSSPQANTGELF
v_call: TRBV19

cdr3_aa: ASSIPTAGYTGELF
v_call: TRBV19

cdr3_aa: ASRRQGVNTEAF
v_call: TRBV7-2

cdr3_aa: ASSFSGRTRVGTDTQY
v_call: TRBV7-9

cdr3_aa: ASSYGQGSNYGYT
v_call: TRBV6-5

cdr3_aa: ASSSDRELNTIY
v_call: TRBV5-1

cdr3_aa: ASSQEGVDRGYGYT
v_call: TRBV4-1

cdr3_aa: ASSRGQSMNTEAF
v_call: TRBV14

cdr3_aa: ASSLEGNDATNEKLF
v_call: TRBV5-6

cdr3_aa: ASSAQGAGGELF
v_call: TRBV6-1

cdr3_aa: ARQGGYNEQF
v_call: TRBV7-5

cdr3_aa: ASSLDGSSYNEQF
v_call: TRBV5-1

cdr3_aa: ASSQWTGRGSTDTQY
v_call: TRBV4-2

cdr3_aa: ASSFSPGRDGNTIY
v_call: TRBV5-1

cdr3_aa: ASSQVQGGETQY
v_call: TRBV4-1

cdr3_aa: ASSVGSLYEQY
v_call: TRBV25-1

cdr3_aa: ASSPSGNQPQH
v_call: TRBV18

cdr3_aa: AWSPSSGGYEQY
v_call: TRBV30

cdr3_aa: ASSQTGTGNYEQY
v_call: TRBV4-3

cdr3_aa: ASSLHRGGTNEKLF
v_call: TRBV27

cdr3_aa: ASSYSNRDIYGYT
v_call: TRBV6-6

cdr3_aa: ASSRLTGSKAF
v_call: TRBV7-2

cdr3_aa: ASSLELAGTWLTDTQY
v_call: TRBV11-2

cdr3_aa: ASTSSAGGEKLF
v_call: TRBV5-1

cdr3_aa: ASSLGSQTQY
v_call: TRBV7-2